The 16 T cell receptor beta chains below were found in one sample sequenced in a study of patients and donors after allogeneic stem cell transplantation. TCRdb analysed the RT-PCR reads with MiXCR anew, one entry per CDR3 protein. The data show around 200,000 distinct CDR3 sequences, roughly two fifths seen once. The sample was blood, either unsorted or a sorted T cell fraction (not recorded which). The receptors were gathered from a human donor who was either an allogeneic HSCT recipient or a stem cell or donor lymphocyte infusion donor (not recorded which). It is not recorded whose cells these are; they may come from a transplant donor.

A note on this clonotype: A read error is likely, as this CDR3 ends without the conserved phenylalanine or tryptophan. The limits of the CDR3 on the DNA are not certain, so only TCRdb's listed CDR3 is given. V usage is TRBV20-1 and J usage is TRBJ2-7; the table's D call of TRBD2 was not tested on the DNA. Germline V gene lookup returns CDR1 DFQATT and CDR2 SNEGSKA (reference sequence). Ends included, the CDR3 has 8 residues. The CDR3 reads CSADPRNL.

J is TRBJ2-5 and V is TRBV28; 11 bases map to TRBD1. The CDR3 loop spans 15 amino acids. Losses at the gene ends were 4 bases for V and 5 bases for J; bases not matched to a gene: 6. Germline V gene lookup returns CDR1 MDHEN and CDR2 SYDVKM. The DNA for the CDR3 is TGTGCCAGCAGTTCTGGGACAGGGGGTGCGGAGACCCAGTACTTC. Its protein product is CASSSGTGGAETQYF.

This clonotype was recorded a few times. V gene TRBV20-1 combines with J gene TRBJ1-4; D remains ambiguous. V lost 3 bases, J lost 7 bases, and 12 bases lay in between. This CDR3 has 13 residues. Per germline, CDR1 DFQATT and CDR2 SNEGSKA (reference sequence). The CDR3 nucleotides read TGCAGTGCTAGCAGACCCGAGGGTGAAAAACTGTTTTTT. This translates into CSASRPEGEKLFF.

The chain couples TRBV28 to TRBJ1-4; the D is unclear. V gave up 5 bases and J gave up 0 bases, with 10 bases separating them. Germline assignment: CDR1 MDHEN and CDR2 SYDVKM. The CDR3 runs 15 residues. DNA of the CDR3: TGTGCCAGCAGTAAGGGAGGAGCAACTAATGAAAAACTGTTTTTT. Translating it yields CASSKGGATNEKLFF.

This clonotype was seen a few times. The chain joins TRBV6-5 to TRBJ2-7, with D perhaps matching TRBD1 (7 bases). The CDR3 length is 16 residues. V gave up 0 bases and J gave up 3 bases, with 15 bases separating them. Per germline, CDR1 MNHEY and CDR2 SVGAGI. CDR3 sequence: CASSYSGGQGGYEQYF. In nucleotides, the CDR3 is TGTGCCAGCAGTTACTCTGGGGGGCAGGGGGGCTACGAGCAGTACTTC.

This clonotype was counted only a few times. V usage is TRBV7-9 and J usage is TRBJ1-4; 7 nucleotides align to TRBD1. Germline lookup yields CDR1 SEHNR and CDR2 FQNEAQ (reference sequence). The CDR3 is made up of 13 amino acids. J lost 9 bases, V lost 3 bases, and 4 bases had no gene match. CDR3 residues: CASSFTGEKKLFF. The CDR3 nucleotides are TGTGCCAGCAGCTTCACAGGGGAGAAAAAACTGTTTTTT. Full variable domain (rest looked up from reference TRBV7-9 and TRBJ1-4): DTGVSQNPRHKITKRGQNVTFRCDPISEHNRLYWYRQTLGQGPEFLTYFQNEAQLEKSRLLSDRFSAERPKGSFSTLEIQRTEQGDSAMYLCASSFTGEKKLFFGSGTQLSVL.

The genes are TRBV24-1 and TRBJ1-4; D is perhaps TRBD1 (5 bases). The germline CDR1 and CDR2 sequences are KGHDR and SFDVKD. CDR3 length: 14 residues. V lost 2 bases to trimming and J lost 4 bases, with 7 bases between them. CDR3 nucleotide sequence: TGTGCCACCAGTGATTCCAGGGATAATGAAAAACTGTTTTTT. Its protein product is CATSDSRDNEKLFF.

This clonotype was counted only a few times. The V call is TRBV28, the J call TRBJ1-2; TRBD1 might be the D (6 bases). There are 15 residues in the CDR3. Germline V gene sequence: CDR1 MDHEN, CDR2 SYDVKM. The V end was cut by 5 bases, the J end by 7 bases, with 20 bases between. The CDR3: CASSPRTEYSLGYTF. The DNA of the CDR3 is TGTGCCAGCAGTCCCCGGACAGAGTACAGCCTTGGCTACACCTTC.

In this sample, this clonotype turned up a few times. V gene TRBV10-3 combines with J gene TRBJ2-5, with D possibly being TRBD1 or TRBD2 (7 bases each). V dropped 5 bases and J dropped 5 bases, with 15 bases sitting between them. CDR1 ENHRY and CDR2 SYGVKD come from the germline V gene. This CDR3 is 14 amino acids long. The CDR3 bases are TGTGCCATCAGTCCCAGGGGGGGATTGGAGACCCAGTACTTC. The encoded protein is CAISPRGGLETQYF.

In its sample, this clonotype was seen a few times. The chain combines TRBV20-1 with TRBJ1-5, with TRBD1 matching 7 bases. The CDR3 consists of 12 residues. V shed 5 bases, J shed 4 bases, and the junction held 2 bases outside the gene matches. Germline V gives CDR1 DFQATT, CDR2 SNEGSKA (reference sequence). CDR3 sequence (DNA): TGCAGTGCTGGACAGGTGAATCAGCCCCAGCATTTT. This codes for CSAGQVNQPQHF.

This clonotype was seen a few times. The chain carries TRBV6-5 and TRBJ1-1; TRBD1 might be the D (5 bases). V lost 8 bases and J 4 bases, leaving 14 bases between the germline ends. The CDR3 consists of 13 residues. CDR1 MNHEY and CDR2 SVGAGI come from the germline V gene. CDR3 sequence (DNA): TGTGCCAGCCGGGGCTACGAAAGCACTGAAGCTTTCTTT. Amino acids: CASRGYESTEAFF.

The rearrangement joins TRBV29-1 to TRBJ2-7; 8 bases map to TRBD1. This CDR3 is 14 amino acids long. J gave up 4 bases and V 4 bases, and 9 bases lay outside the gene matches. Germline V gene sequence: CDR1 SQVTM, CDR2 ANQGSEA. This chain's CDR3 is CSVGVDRAEYEQYF. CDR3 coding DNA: TGCAGCGTTGGTGTGGACAGGGCGGAGTACGAGCAGTACTTC.

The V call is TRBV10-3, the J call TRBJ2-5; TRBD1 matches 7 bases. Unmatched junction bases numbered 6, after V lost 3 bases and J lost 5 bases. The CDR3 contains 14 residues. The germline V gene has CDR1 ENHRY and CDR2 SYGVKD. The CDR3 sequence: CAISDPGGRETQYF. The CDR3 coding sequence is TGTGCCATCAGTGACCCAGGGGGACGGGAGACCCAGTACTTC.

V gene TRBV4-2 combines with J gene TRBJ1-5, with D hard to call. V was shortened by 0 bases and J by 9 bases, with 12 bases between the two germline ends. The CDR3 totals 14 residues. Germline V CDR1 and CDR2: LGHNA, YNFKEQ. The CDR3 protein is CASSQDPAGWPQHF. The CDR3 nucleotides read TGTGCCAGCAGCCAAGATCCAGCGGGTTGGCCCCAGCATTTT.

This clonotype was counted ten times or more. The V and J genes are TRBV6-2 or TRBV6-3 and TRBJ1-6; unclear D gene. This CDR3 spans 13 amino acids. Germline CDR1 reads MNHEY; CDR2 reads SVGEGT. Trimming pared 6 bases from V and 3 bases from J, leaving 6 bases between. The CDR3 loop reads CASSRGYNSPLHF. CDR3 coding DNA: TGTGCCAGCAGCCGAGGCTATAATTCACCCCTCCACTTT.

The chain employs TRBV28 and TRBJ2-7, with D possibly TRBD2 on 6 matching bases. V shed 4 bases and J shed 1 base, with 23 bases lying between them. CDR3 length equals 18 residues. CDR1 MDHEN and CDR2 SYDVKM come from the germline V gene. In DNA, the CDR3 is TGTGCCAGCAGTTCACCAACCCTAACTAGCTCTCATTCCTACGAGCAGTACTTC. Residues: CASSSPTLTSSHSYEQYF.